These 8 T cell receptor beta chains were all obtained from the same sample, sequenced in a study of cytomegalovirus exposure and HLA in healthy donors. The PCR made use of 60 Vbeta and 13 Jbeta primers. Produced via immunoSEQ multiplex PCR; TCRdb's table is partial and in-frame only. The profile shows 150,000 to 200,000 clones, roughly 87% of them singletons. The sequenced sample was PBMCs. Source of these receptors: a woman aged 45-65 years in good health and CMV-seronegative.

The V gene is TRBV19, the J gene TRBJ1-2, with D uncertain. The CDR3 runs 12 residues. The germline V gene encodes CDR1 LNHDA and CDR2 SQIVND (reference sequence). V was clipped by 5 bases and J by 14 bases, with 18 bases between them. The chain's CDR3 is CASSSPTATGTF. CDR3 DNA sequence: TGTGCCAGTAGTTCCCCGACGGCCACGGGGACCTTC.

This clone appeared once. This sequence joins TRBV28 and TRBJ2-2, with TRBD2 matching 11 bases. Trimming at V came to 6 bases and at J to 4 bases, leaving 7 bases not matched to a gene. Germline CDR1 is MDHEN and CDR2 is SYDVKM. The CDR3 contains 16 residues. The CDR3 DNA reads TGTGCCAGCAGGCTAGCACTAGCGGGAGTCACCGGGGAGCTGTTTTTT. Encoded protein: CASRLALAGVTGELFF.

This clone was detected only a few times. The chain employs TRBV9 and TRBJ2-3; D unclear. The CDR3 consists of 16 residues. The V and J ends lost 0 bases and 2 bases respectively, with 13 bases between them. Germline lookup yields CDR1 SGDLS and CDR2 YYNGEE. The CDR3 loop reads CASSVAVRRLTDTQYF. DNA for the CDR3: TGTGCCAGCAGCGTAGCGGTGCGGAGACTCACAGATACGCAGTATTTT.

The J gene is TRBJ1-1, the V gene TRBV7-9, with 8 bases that match TRBD1. The germline CDR1 and CDR2 sequences are SEHNR and FQNEAQ (reference sequence). This CDR3 is built from 14 residues. Trimming took 5 bases from V and 5 from J; bases not matched to a gene: 7. The CDR3 loop is CASSTQTGETEAFF. CDR3 bases: TGTGCCAGCAGCACCCAGACAGGGGAGACTGAAGCTTTCTTT.

In this sample, this clone turned up once. V gene TRBV29-1 combines with J gene TRBJ2-1; weak D call: TRBD1 (6 bases). CDR1 and CDR2 from the germline V gene are SQVTM and ANQGSEA. This CDR3 has 17 residues. Trimming removed 7 bases at V and 2 bases at J, with 24 bases between. CDR3 loop: CSATSQTGFGTYNEQFF. The CDR3 DNA sequence: TGCAGCGCCACGTCCCAAACAGGGTTCGGAACCTACAATGAGCAGTTCTTC.

The V and J genes are TRBV5-1 and TRBJ2-1; no reliable D call. Germline lookup yields CDR1 SGHRS and CDR2 YFSETQ. This CDR3 has 13 amino acids. V was cut by 0 bases and J by 5 bases, with 6 bases left in between. DNA for the CDR3: TGCGCCAGCAGCTTGGGTAGAAACAATGAGCAGTTCTTC. This codes for CASSLGRNNEQFF.

CDR3 in amino acids: CASSFSLDNMGTQYF. The CDR3 DNA reads as TGTGCCAGCAGCTTTTCCCTGGACAACATGGGGACCCAGTACTTC. The chain employs TRBV7-9 and TRBJ2-5, with a tentative D call TRBD1 (5 bases). The ends were cut back, 3 bases at V and 7 bases at J, with 18 bases in the middle. The CDR3 has 15 residues. CDR1 is SEHNR and CDR2 is FQNEAQ in the germline V gene (reference sequence).

J is TRBJ1-4 and V is TRBV7-8, with 9 positions matching TRBD1. V was clipped by 6 bases and J by 5 bases; unmatched bases: 4. The CDR3 covers 14 residues. Looked up from germline, CDR1 is SGHVS and CDR2 is FQNEAQ. DNA of the CDR3: TGTGCCAGCAGGACAGGGGGTTGGAATGAAAAACTGTTTTTT. It encodes CASRTGGWNEKLFF.